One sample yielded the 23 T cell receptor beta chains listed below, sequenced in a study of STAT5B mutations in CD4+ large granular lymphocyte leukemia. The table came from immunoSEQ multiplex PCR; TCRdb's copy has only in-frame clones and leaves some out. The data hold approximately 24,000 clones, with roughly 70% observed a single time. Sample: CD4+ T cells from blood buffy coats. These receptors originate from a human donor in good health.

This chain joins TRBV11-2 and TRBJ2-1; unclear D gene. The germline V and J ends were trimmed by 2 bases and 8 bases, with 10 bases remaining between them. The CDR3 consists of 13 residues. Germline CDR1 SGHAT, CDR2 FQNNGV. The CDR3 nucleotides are TGTGCCAGCAGCTTATCCCCCGAGCATGAGCAGTTCTTC. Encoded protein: CASSLSPEHEQFF.

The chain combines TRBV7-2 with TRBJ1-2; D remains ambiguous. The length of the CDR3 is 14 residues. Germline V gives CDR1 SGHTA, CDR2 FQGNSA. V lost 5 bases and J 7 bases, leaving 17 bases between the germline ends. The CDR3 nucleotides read TGTGCCAGCAGCCCCATGTGGGCAGGAGCTGGCTACACCTTC. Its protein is CASSPMWAGAGYTF.

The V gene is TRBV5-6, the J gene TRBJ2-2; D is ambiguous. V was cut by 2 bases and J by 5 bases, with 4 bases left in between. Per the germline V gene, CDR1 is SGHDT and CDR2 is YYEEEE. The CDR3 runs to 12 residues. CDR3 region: CASSFSTGELFF. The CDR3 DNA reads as TGTGCCAGCAGCTTCTCGACCGGGGAGCTGTTTTTT.

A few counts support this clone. CDR3 sequence reads: CASSDGIWDYNEQFF. For the CDR3, the DNA is TGTGCCAGCAGTGACGGCATCTGGGATTACAATGAGCAGTTCTTC. The V gene is TRBV2, the J gene TRBJ2-1, with D unresolved. Germline lookup yields CDR1 SNHLY and CDR2 FYNNEI. The CDR3 has 15 amino acids. V lost 3 bases and J 4 bases, leaving 13 bases between the germline ends. Full variable domain (outside the CDR3, taken from reference TRBV2 and TRBJ2-1): EPEVTQTPSHQVTQMGQEVILRCVPISNHLYFYWYRQILGQKVEFLVSFYNNEISEKSEIFDDQFSVERPDGSNFTLKIRSTKLEDSAMYFCASSDGIWDYNEQFFGPGTRLTVL.

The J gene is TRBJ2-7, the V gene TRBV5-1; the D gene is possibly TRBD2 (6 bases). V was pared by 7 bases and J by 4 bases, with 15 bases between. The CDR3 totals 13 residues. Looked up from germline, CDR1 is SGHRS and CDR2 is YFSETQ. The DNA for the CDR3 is TGCGCCAGCGGGTGGAATGGGGGGTACGAGCAGTACTTC. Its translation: CASGWNGGYEQYF.

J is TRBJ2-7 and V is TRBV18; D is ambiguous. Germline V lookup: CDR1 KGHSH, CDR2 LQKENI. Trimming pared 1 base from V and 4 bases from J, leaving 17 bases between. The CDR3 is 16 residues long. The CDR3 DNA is TGTGCCAGCTCACCACAGGGCACAGCATTCTTATACGAGCAGTACTTC. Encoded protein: CASSPQGTAFLYEQYF.

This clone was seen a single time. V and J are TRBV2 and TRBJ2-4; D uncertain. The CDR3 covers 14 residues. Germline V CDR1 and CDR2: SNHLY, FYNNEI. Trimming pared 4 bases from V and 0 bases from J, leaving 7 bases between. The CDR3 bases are TGTGCCAGCAGTGTATCAGAAGCCAAAAACATTCAGTACTTC. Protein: CASSVSEAKNIQYF.

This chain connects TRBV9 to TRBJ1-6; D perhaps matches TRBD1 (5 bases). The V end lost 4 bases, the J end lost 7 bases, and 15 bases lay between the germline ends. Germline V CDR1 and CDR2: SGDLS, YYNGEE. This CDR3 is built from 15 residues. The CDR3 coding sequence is TGTGCCAGCAGCCAAGGGCTCCAGGGCAATTCACCCCTCCACTTT. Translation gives CASSQGLQGNSPLHF.

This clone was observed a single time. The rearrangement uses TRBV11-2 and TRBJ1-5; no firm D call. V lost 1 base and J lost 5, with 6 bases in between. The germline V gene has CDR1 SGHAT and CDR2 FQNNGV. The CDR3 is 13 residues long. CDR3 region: CASSLGPYQPQHF. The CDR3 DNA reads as TGTGCCAGCAGCTTAGGTCCCTATCAGCCCCAGCATTTT.

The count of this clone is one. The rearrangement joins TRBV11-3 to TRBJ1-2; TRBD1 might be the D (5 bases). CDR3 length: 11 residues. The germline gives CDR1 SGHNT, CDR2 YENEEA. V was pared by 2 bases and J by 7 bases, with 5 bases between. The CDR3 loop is CASSLQGGYTF. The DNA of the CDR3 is TGTGCCAGCAGCTTACAGGGTGGCTACACCTTC.

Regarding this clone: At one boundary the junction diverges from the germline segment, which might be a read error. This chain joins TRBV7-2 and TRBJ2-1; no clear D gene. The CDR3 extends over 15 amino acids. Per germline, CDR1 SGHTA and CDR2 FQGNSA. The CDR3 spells CASGLVFGSYNEQFF. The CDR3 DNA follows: TGTGCCAGCGGCTTAGTTTTCGGCTCCTACAATGAGCAGTTCTTC.

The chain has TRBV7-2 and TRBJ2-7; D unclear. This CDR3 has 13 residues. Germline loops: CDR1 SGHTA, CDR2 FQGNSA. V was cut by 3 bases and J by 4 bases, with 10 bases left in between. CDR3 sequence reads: CASSFGRLYEQYF. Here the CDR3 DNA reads TGTGCCAGCAGCTTTGGCAGGCTATACGAGCAGTACTTC.

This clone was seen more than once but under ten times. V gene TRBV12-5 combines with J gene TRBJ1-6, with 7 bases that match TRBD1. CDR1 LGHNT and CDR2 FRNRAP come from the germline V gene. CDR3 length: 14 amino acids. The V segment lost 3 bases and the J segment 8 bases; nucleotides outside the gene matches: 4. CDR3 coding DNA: TGTGCTAGTGGTTTACGGGACAGATATTCACCCCTCCACTTT. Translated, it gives CASGLRDRYSPLHF.

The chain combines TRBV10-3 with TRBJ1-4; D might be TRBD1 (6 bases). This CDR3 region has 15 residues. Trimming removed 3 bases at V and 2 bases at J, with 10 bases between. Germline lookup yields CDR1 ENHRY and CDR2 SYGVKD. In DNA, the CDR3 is TGTGCCATCAGTGATACCCAGGGGACTAATGAAAAACTGTTTTTT. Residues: CAISDTQGTNEKLFF.

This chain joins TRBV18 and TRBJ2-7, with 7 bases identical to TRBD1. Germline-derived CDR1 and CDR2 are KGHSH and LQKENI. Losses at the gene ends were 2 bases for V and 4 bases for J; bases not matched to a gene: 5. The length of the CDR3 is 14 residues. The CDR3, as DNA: TGTGCCAGCTCACCAGGGGGACAGAATTACGAGCAGTACTTC. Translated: CASSPGGQNYEQYF.

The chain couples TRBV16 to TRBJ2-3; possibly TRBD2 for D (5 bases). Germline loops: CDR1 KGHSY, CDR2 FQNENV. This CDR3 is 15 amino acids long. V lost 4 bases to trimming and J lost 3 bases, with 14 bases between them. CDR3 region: CASSPSRGGTDTQYF. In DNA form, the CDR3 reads TGTGCCAGCAGCCCCTCTCGGGGTGGGACAGATACGCAGTATTTT.

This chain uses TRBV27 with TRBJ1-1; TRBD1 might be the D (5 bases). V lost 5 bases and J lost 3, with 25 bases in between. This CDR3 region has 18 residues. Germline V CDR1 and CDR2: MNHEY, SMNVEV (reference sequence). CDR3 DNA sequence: TGTGCCAGCAGTCCTTTATACCCCCGACAGACGCGGGACACTGAAGCTTTCTTT. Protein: CASSPLYPRQTRDTEAFF.

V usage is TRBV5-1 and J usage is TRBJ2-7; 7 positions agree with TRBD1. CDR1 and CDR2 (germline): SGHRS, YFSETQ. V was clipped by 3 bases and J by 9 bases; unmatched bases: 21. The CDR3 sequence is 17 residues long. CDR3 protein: CASSSPPGTEGEGRQYF. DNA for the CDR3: TGCGCCAGCAGCTCACCACCCGGGACAGAGGGCGAGGGTCGGCAGTACTTC. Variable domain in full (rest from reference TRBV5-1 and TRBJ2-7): KAGVTQTPRYLIKTRGQQVTLSCSPISGHRSVSWYQQTPGQGLQFLFEYFSETQRNKGNFPGRFSGRQFSNSRSEMNVSTLELGDSALYLCASSSPPGTEGEGRQYFGPGTRLTVT.

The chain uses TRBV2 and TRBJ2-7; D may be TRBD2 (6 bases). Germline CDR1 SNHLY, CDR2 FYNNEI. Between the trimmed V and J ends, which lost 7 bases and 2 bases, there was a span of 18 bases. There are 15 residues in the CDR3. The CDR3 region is CASMGWNSGTYEQYF. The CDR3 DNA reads TGTGCCAGCATGGGGTGGAATAGCGGTACCTACGAGCAGTACTTC.

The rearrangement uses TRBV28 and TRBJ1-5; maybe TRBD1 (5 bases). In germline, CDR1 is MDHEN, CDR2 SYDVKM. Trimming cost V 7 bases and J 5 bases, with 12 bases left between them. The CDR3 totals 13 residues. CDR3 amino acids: CASKSGGHQPQHF. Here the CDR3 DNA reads TGTGCCAGCAAATCGGGGGGACATCAGCCCCAGCATTTT.

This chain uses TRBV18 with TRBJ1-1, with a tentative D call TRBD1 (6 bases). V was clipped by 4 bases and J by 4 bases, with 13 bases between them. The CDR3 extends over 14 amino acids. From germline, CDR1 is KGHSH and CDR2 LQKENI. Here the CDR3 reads CASSQTRGATEAFF. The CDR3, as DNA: TGTGCCAGCTCACAAACCAGGGGCGCCACTGAAGCTTTCTTT. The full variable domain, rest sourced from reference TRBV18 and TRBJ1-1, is NAGVMQNPRHLVRRRGQEARLRCSPMKGHSHVYWYRQLPEEGLKFMVYLQKENIIDESGMPKERFSAEFPKEGPSILRIQQVVRGDSAAYFCASSQTRGATEAFFGQGTRLTVV.

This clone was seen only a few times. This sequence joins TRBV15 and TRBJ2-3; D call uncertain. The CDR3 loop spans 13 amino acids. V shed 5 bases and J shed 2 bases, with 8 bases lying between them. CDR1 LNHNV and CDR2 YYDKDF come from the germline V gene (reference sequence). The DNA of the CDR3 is TGTGCCACCAGCGACGGGCCCACAGATACGCAGTATTTT. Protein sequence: CATSDGPTDTQYF.

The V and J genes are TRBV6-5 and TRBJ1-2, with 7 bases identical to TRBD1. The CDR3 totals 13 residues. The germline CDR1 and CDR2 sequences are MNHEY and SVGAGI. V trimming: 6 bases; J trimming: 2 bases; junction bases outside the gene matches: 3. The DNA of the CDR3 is TGTGCCAGCAGCCCGACAGGGAACTATGGCTACACCTTC. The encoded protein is CASSPTGNYGYTF.